The 26 T cell receptor beta chains given below trace back to one sample, sequenced in a study of T cell responses to AZD1222 COVID-19 vaccine. TCRdb's copy holds only in-frame clones and misses some; the assay was immunoSEQ multiplex PCR. There are under 200,000 clones in the sample; about 93% occur only once, and about 0.64% lies in the top ten. The material was peripheral blood, obtained on day 0 of AZD1222 vaccination. The source is an adult in good health.

The rearrangement uses TRBV15 and TRBJ1-5, with D possibly being TRBD1 (6 bases). Looked up from germline, CDR1 is LNHNV and CDR2 is YYDKDF (reference sequence). Trimming stripped 0 bases from V and 9 bases from J, with 15 bases between. This CDR3 region has 15 residues. The CDR3 nucleotides are TGTGCCACCAGCAGAGATAGACAGGTCCTTCGGCCCCAGCATTTT. It encodes CATSRDRQVLRPQHF.

The V call is TRBV27, the J call TRBJ1-5; the D is unclear. The ends were cut back, 3 bases at V and 6 bases at J, with 15 bases in the middle. Germline CDR1 and CDR2: MNHEY and SMNVEV (reference sequence). The CDR3 covers 15 residues. The CDR3 loop is CASSLSGVRSQPQHF. The CDR3 bases are TGTGCCAGCAGTTTGAGTGGGGTACGAAGTCAGCCCCAGCATTTT.

The CDR3 nucleotides are TGTGCCAGCAGGCCCAACAGGGGCGGGGGCTACACCTTC. As protein: CASRPNRGGGYTF. This chain uses TRBV27 with TRBJ1-2; 7 bases line up with TRBD1. This CDR3 comprises 13 residues. The trim removed 6 bases at V and 8 bases at J, leaving 9 bases unmatched. In germline, CDR1 is MNHEY, CDR2 SMNVEV (reference sequence).

This clone has just one count. This rearrangement joins TRBV24-1 to TRBJ1-5; no clear D. The CDR3 has 14 amino acids. Trimming stripped 10 bases from V and 6 bases from J, with 18 bases between. The germline CDR1 and CDR2 sequences are KGHDR and SFDVKD. The CDR3 sequence: CATSPGKEGQPQHF. The CDR3 DNA is TGTGCCACGTCTCCCGGGAAAGAGGGTCAGCCCCAGCATTTT.

The rearrangement links TRBV27 to TRBJ2-1, with D possibly being TRBD1 (5 bases). The germline CDR1 and CDR2 sequences are MNHEY and SMNVEV (reference sequence). CDR3 length: 14 amino acids. Trimming cost V 3 bases and J 0 bases, with 6 bases left between them. CDR3 residues: CASSFDSSYNEQFF. DNA of the CDR3: TGTGCCAGCAGTTTCGACAGCTCCTACAATGAGCAGTTCTTC.

The chain carries TRBV6-6 and TRBJ2-5, with 11 bases identical to TRBD2. This CDR3 region has 16 residues. With 5 bases clipped from V and 1 base from J, the junction kept 6 bases outside the gene matches. The germline CDR1 and CDR2 sequences are MNHNY and SVGAGI (reference sequence). The CDR3, as DNA: TGTGCCAGCAGTCGACGACTAGCGGGGACCCAAGAGACCCAGTACTTC. Translation: CASSRRLAGTQETQYF.

The chain is built from TRBV7-9 and TRBJ1-5; 9 bases align to TRBD1. Germline trimming cut 4 bases from V and 5 bases from J; bases unmatched to any gene: 3. The CDR3 contains 14 residues. Germline values: CDR1 SEHNR, CDR2 FQNEAQ (reference sequence). This CDR3 reads CASSSGQGHQPQHF. The CDR3 DNA follows: TGTGCCAGCAGCTCGGGACAGGGACATCAGCCCCAGCATTTT.

The chain carries TRBV19 and TRBJ1-6; D unresolved. The CDR3 sequence is 16 residues long. Trimming removed 5 bases from V and 0 bases from J, with 11 bases in between. Per germline, CDR1 LNHDA and CDR2 SQIVND (reference sequence). The CDR3 DNA reads as TGTGCCAGTAGTTTGATCTCCGACTCCTATAATTCACCCCTCCACTTT. This encodes CASSLISDSYNSPLHF. Using reference TRBV19 and TRBJ1-6 for the parts outside the CDR3, the full variable domain is DGGITQSPKYLFRKEGQNVTLSCEQNLNHDAMYWYRQDPGQGLRLIYYSQIVNDFQKGDIAEGYSVSREKKESFPLTVTSAQKNPTAFYLCASSLISDSYNSPLHFGNGTRLTVT.

The V call is TRBV5-1, the J call TRBJ2-1; possibly TRBD1 for D (5 bases). This CDR3 is built from 16 residues. Germline CDR1 and CDR2: SGHRS and YFSETQ. Trimming cost V 2 bases and J 4 bases, with 16 bases left between them. CDR3 residues: CASSFAGRRVYNEQFF. DNA for the CDR3: TGCGCCAGCAGCTTCGCAGGGCGTAGGGTTTACAATGAGCAGTTCTTC.

V usage is TRBV28 and J usage is TRBJ1-1; no firm D call. Trimming cost V 3 bases and J 7 bases, with 9 bases left between them. CDR3 size: 12 residues. Germline V lookup: CDR1 MDHEN, CDR2 SYDVKM. The CDR3 bases are TGTGCCAGCAGTTTGCTTCAGTTTGAAGCTTTCTTT. Its translation: CASSLLQFEAFF.

The chain links TRBV9 to TRBJ1-1; D is unresolved. Per germline, CDR1 SGDLS and CDR2 YYNGEE. The V gene lost 0 bases and the J gene lost 0 bases, with 15 bases spanning the gap. The CDR3 contains 17 residues. In DNA form, the CDR3 reads TGTGCCAGCAGCGTAGGGGTTGGAGCTGGCGTGAACACTGAAGCTTTCTTT. As protein: CASSVGVGAGVNTEAFF.

This rearrangement joins TRBV6-5 to TRBJ2-7, with D possibly matching TRBD2 (7 bases). V shed 11 bases and J shed 3 bases, with 20 bases lying between them. CDR3 length: 14 residues. Germline V gene lookup returns CDR1 MNHEY and CDR2 SVGAGI. Here the CDR3 DNA reads TGTGCCGCTCGCCGGGGGGCAAACAGCTACGAGCAGTACTTC. It yields the protein CAARRGANSYEQYF.

The rearrangement joins TRBV3-1 (or the pseudogene TRBV3-2) to TRBJ1-6, with D perhaps TRBD1 (5 bases). The CDR3 covers 15 residues. V was cut by 1 base and J by 6 bases, with 10 bases left in between. Germline lookup yields CDR1 LGHDT and CDR2 YNNKEL (reference sequence). The CDR3 loop reads CASSQGQRGNSPLHF. CDR3 sequence (DNA): TGTGCCAGCAGCCAAGGACAGCGCGGTAATTCACCCCTCCACTTT.

In DNA form, the CDR3 reads TGTGCCAGTGGACAGGTCAACCAGCCCCAGCATTTT. Its translation: CASGQVNQPQHF. The V gene is TRBV27, the J gene TRBJ1-5, with 7 nucleotides matching TRBD1. V shed 9 bases and J 7 bases; nucleotides not matched to a gene: 6. The CDR3 is made up of 12 amino acids. CDR1 MNHEY and CDR2 SMNVEV come from the germline V gene (reference sequence).

This clone came up a few times. This rearrangement joins TRBV7-9 to TRBJ2-3, with D hard to call. The CDR3 covers 12 residues. V shed 5 bases and J shed 4 bases, with 7 bases lying between them. Germline V gene lookup returns CDR1 SEHNR and CDR2 FQNEAQ (reference sequence). CDR3 residues: CASSPTADTQYF. The CDR3 coding sequence is TGTGCCAGCAGCCCAACAGCAGATACGCAGTATTTT.

The chain is built from TRBV3-1 (or the pseudogene TRBV3-2) and TRBJ2-1; D is unclear. The CDR3 loop spans 17 amino acids. Germline V CDR1 and CDR2: LGHDT, YNNKEL (reference sequence). V lost 4 bases to trimming and J lost 4 bases, with 20 bases between them. The DNA for the CDR3 is TGTGCCAGCAGCCCTCGACCTACCTGGACGGATTACAATGAGCAGTTCTTC. Its translation: CASSPRPTWTDYNEQFF.

The rearrangement joins TRBV30 to TRBJ1-2, with no clear D. Germline assignment: CDR1 GTSNPN and CDR2 SVGIG (reference sequence). This CDR3 spans 12 amino acids. The V gene lost 4 bases and the J gene lost 7 bases, with 13 bases spanning the gap. CDR3 in amino acids: CAWTPPGRGYTF. The CDR3 nucleotides read TGTGCCTGGACTCCACCCGGGCGTGGCTACACCTTC.

The rearrangement links TRBV6-9 to TRBJ1-3, with a weak D call TRBD1 (6 bases). This CDR3 has 15 residues. The germline V gene has CDR1 MNHGY and CDR2 SVAAGI. The V end lost 1 base, the J end lost 2 bases, and 9 bases lay between the germline ends. CDR3 residues: CASSYFRGTGNTIYF. The CDR3 nucleotides read TGTGCCAGCAGTTATTTCAGGGGCACTGGAAACACCATATATTTT.

This chain joins TRBV12-3 or TRBV12-4 and TRBJ1-4; the match to TRBD1 covers 8 bases. There are 13 residues in the CDR3. Losses at the gene ends were 5 bases for V and 7 bases for J; bases not matched to a gene: 3. CDR3 amino acids: CASSQGAVEKLFF. CDR3 sequence (DNA): TGTGCCAGCAGTCAGGGGGCAGTTGAAAAACTGTTTTTT.

This chain connects TRBV30 to TRBJ2-2; 8 bases match TRBD1. This CDR3 comprises 13 residues. J lost 9 bases, V lost 7 bases, and 10 bases had no gene match. Germline-derived CDR1 and CDR2 are GTSNPN and SVGIG (reference sequence). Here the CDR3 reads CAFSWDRNWELFF. The CDR3 DNA reads as TGTGCCTTCTCCTGGGACAGGAACTGGGAGCTGTTTTTT.

This clone came up a few times. This rearrangement joins TRBV7-8 to TRBJ1-1, with D unclear. Trimming left V 5 bases short and J 4 bases short, with 8 bases between. The CDR3 length is 12 residues. CDR1 and CDR2 (germline): SGHVS, FQNEAQ. DNA for the CDR3: TGTGCCAGCAGCCGCCTTGCCACTGAAGCTTTCTTT. It translates to CASSRLATEAFF.

The rearrangement links TRBV27 to TRBJ2-7, with 10 bases matching TRBD2. Germline CDR1 is MNHEY and CDR2 is SMNVEV (reference sequence). The CDR3 is 16 residues long. Trimming took 6 bases from V and 0 from J; bases not matched to a gene: 8. CDR3 region: CASSEGSGRASYEQYF. CDR3 nucleotide sequence: TGTGCCAGCAGCGAAGGGAGCGGGAGGGCCTCCTACGAGCAGTACTTC.

CDR3 in DNA: TGTGCCAGTAGTATTGAAGGTTATAGCAATCAGCCCCAGCATTTT. Its protein is CASSIEGYSNQPQHF. The chain carries TRBV19 and TRBJ1-5; D remains unclear. Per germline, CDR1 LNHDA and CDR2 SQIVND (reference sequence). V lost 3 bases and J 0 bases, leaving 9 bases between the germline ends. The CDR3 is 15 residues long.

The CDR3 region is CASSAGQINTEAFF. The CDR3 DNA follows: TGCGCCAGCAGCGCCGGACAGATAAACACTGAAGCTTTCTTT. The rearrangement joins TRBV5-1 to TRBJ1-1; TRBD1 might be the D (6 bases). V lost 4 bases and J 2 bases, leaving 12 bases between the germline ends. Germline V gene data show CDR1 as SGHRS and CDR2 as YFSETQ. This CDR3 contains 14 residues.

The rearrangement links TRBV6-5 to TRBJ1-2; D is unclear. Trimming shortened V by 8 bases and J by 13 bases, and 17 bases separated the two germline ends. CDR3 size: 11 residues. Germline V lookup: CDR1 MNHEY, CDR2 SVGAGI. CDR3 DNA sequence: TGTGCCAGCGCCCAAGGGCGGCCTGGCACCTTC. This encodes CASAQGRPGTF.

The chain combines TRBV28 with TRBJ1-5, with TRBD1 matching over 7 bases. Trimming took 9 bases from V and 2 from J; bases not matched to a gene: 13. The CDR3 consists of 16 residues. In germline, CDR1 is MDHEN, CDR2 SYDVKM. CDR3 residues: CASLKTGTNGNQPQHF. The CDR3 coding sequence is TGTGCCAGTTTAAAGACAGGGACGAACGGCAATCAGCCCCAGCATTTT.